The clone carrying this T cell receptor beta chain was recorded only once. What it binds is unknown. CDR1 is SGHRS, CDR2 YFSETQ, per germline. The CDR3 has 15 amino acids. Trimming cost V 4 bases and J 2 bases; bases outside gene matches: 8. This record comes from a study of cytomegalovirus exposure and HLA in healthy donors. Study-level background: Ancestry clustering placed more than 80% of 350 to 500 genotyped donors in the Caucasian-associated cluster.

Study results and limitations: Most observed TCR sequences were rare, whereas some public TCRs were detected in many donors.

The study ran its PCR with 60 Vbeta and 13 Jbeta primers. Some clones are missing from TCRdb's copy, which holds only in-frame ones; the method was immunoSEQ multiplex PCR. The sample gives 85,000 to 100,000 clones, about 83% of which show up once; 5.6% is in the top ten. Sequencing was performed on PBMCs. The genes are TRBV5-1 and TRBJ2-7, with 8 bases identical to TRBD1. This receptor was taken from a woman aged 18 to 35 in good health and CMV-seropositive. The CDR3 spells CASSTQTGDPYEQYF. The CDR3 nucleotides are TGCGCCAGCAGCACCCAGACAGGGGACCCCTACGAGCAGTACTTC. Full variable domain (missing parts from reference TRBV5-1 and TRBJ2-7): KAGVTQTPRYLIKTRGQQVTLSCSPISGHRSVSWYQQTPGQGLQFLFEYFSETQRNKGNFPGRFSGRQFSNSRSEMNVSTLELGDSALYLCASSTQTGDPYEQYFGPGTRLTVT.